Described below is a single TCR beta chain sequence and its context. What it binds is unknown. The CDR3 sequence is 14 residues long. Germline-derived CDR1 and CDR2 are MDHEN and SYDVKM. V was cut by 7 bases and J by 6 bases, with 19 bases left in between. Generated by immunoSEQ multiplex PCR, the TCRdb table keeps only in-frame clones and is missing some. The table has about 24,000 clones, roughly 85% seen once. The data belong to a study of T cells in narcolepsy. At the level of the study: Enrolled donors included narcolepsy type 1 or type 2 patients and healthy controls.

The study's findings and limits: HCRT-specific and TRIB2-specific autoreactive clonotypes appeared among same-patient CSF and blood CD4+ clonotypes. Autoreactive clone sequences were missing from some blood memory CD4+ repertoires. Healthy controls reportedly lacked the autoreactive clonotypes serially found in patients' blood.

Sequencing used memory (CD45RA-) CD4+ T cells from blood. The V gene is TRBV28, the J gene TRBJ2-7, with D perhaps matching TRBD1 or TRBD2 (5 bases each). The TCR comes from a human donor in good health. The CDR3 reads CASTGEGRAAEQYF. The CDR3 coding sequence is TGTGCCAGCACCGGAGAGGGCAGGGCAGCCGAGCAGTACTTC.